This T cell receptor beta chain originates from a study of blood T cells in healthy people across ages. The CDR3 sequence is 16 residues long. Per the germline V gene, CDR1 is SGHTA and CDR2 is FQGNSA. V dropped 3 bases and J dropped 4 bases, with 16 bases sitting between them. The use of a sample-barcoded 5' primer and a J-beta primer mix characterized a second PCR of roughly 6 to 11 cycles. TCRdb re-called the 5' RACE reads with MiXCR, one entry per CDR3 protein. Here the sample spans 700,000 or so distinct CDR3 sequences, about 20% being singletons. The chain carries TRBV7-2 and TRBJ1-3; tentatively, D is TRBD1 (5 bases). This clonotype was obtained from a man between 65 and 85 years old in good health. The specimen was blood. The CDR3 is CASSFRDTGPGNTIYF. The DNA for the CDR3 is TGTGCCAGCAGCTTCAGAGACACGGGGCCGGGAAACACCATATATTTT.